This record looks at one TCR beta chain sequence and its context. This clone appeared once. Its antigen has not been determined. No quality values exist for individual bases; no much larger clone is one base distant. The entry originates in a study of cytomegalovirus exposure and HLA in healthy donors (dated by TCRdb to 2016 to 2017). Concerning the study at large: In an earlier analysis of 550 to 750 of the donors, 250 to 300 Gb of sequence data and roughly 100 million unique TCR beta sequences from about 179 million T cells were reported. An early release covering 550 to 650 HLA-typed donors comprised about 310 gigabases of sequencing data and 85 million to 100 million unique TCR sequences. Of the roughly 400 genotyped donors, 75% to 85% were placed in the genetic ancestry cluster associated with self-reported Caucasian donors. The study aimed to test whether cataloging public T cell receptors could reveal signatures of past pathogen exposure. Using immunosequencing, the study profiled T cell repertoires from 500 to 800 subjects and related those repertoires to cytomegalovirus serostatus. In addition to the first cohort of around 670 subjects, a separate validation cohort of some 120 different subjects was used. To predict cytomegalovirus infection status, the study combined high-throughput TCR immunosequencing, statistical association of individual TCRs with disease status, and machine learning. A later analysis re-examined previously published TCR beta repertoires from over 500 donors and added high-resolution HLA genotyping to investigate patterns of TCR occurrence. In the later analysis, no new phenotypic data were used to find candidate immune exposures; instead, reliance was placed on TCR beta sequences and their occurrence across donors. In an earlier analysis of 587 of the donors, high-throughput TCR beta sequencing was used to judge whether each TCR beta V gene segment behaved as functional or pseudogenic. Donor age, sex, ethnicity and CMV serostatus were compiled alongside the repertoire data. Genome-wide SNP genotypes for about three fifths of the 666 donors were used in a later genetic analysis, which treated that subset as a discovery cohort. All discovery cohort repertoires had been generated using a single sequencing platform. Class I and class II HLA loci were covered by the typing at four-digit resolution. The number of donors typed differed by locus, with about 629-630 for A, B, C, DRB1 and DQB1, more than 500 for DQA1, 600 to 610 for DPA1, and roughly 450 for DPB1. Roughly 5 DR-DQ haplotypes were treated as single units for association and clustering because of strong linkage in the cohort. Across 300 to 500 genotyped donors of the cohort, an average of about 200,000 unique TCR beta nucleotide sequences per donor were sequenced, and roughly 17% of those sequences were non-productive.

The research as a whole found: A further reported finding was that TCR beta sequences accurately predicted the HLA-A and HLA-B alleles for most subjects in the first cohort. According to a later genetic analysis, donors in an Asian-associated ancestry cluster had fewer N-insertions in productive TCRs than the approximately 670-donor mean. When HLA alleles, especially DR and DQ, strongly co-occurred, TCR associations were difficult to assign to individual alleles. The presence/absence analyses assumed that sequencing depth was roughly uniform across donors, and that assumption may not be true. In a later analysis, several top co-occurrence clusters were reported to appear linked to parvovirus B19, influenza, CMV and Epstein-Barr virus. The classifier was reported to diagnose cytomegalovirus status with high specificity and sensitivity in both the original and validation cohorts. According to the authors, the approach could potentially be generalized to other disease states and immunological phenotypes. V-gene and J-gene trimming of TCR beta chains was associated with a missense DCLRE1C variant in a later genetic analysis, and the association was replicated in an independent cohort. According to a later analysis, TCR association rates differed among HLA loci, with DRB1 alleles showing the most associated TCRs and HLA-C alleles showing the fewest. According to a later analysis, most CMV-associated TCR beta chains appeared to be HLA-restricted, and the HLA associations seemed to be driven largely by CMV exposure. While some public TCRs were present in many individuals, most TCR sequences turned up only very rarely across donors. Some 15 rarely observed V segments, including chromosome 9 orphons, were excluded from the earlier analysis of about 600 of the donors because counts were too low. The only immune exposure information available for the cohort was CMV serostatus. A cluster of highly shared sequence variants was judged likely to represent a technical artifact of the sequencing pipeline. Only TCR beta chains were sequenced in this cohort, and the absence of alpha or paired-chain data limited detectable features. Three of the identified cytomegalovirus-associated TCR beta chains were confirmed in vitro to be specific for cytomegalovirus antigens. A total of about 180 TCR beta chains were listed by the study as associated with cytomegalovirus. Specific HLA alleles were associated with some 15,000 TCR beta sequences at a false discovery rate of 0.05 in a later analysis. Broadly in line with IMGT annotations, most TCR beta V segments showed up in productive rearrangements about 87% or about 30% of the time in an earlier analysis of some 590 of the donors. In a later analysis, HLA-associated TCR beta chains were found to be more clonally expanded and to have lower generation probabilities than equally common non-associated chains. Linkage disequilibrium might explain the correlated functional status among segregating V segments, but an unknown experimental factor could not be ruled out. The 87-base-pair reads could not distinguish some IMGT-functional V segments, including TRBV6-2 and TRBV6-3, so those segments were excluded. Because HLA typing was unavailable for some donors at each locus, only the typed subset was used in association tests.

The cohort comprised fewer than 700 healthy bone marrow donors. All cohort members were sampled while nominally healthy, although unrecorded immune exposures were likely present. The donor tested CMV seronegative and was one of the 352 seronegative cohort members. Every donor gave a peripheral blood sample, and the peripheral blood mononuclear cells from that sample were used for TCR beta sequencing. Genomic DNA was extracted from the blood cell samples with the Qiagen DNeasy Blood Extraction Kit. The library was made by the immunoSEQ multiplex PCR assay. The multiplex PCR relied on a mix of 60 forward primers for TCR Vbeta segments and 13 reverse primers for TCR Jbeta segments. The CDR3 region of rearranged TCR beta genes was amplified from genomic DNA by a multiplex PCR assay. The amplified TCR beta libraries were sequenced on the Illumina HiSeq System as 87-base-pair reads. As for the authors' bioinformatics: A later analysis tallied approximately 87 million unique TCR beta chains across the 666 repertoires, and approximately 12 million of those chains were shared by two or more donors. A nearest-neighbor algorithm error-corrected the raw reads and collapsed the reads into unique sequences, merging closely related sequences to remove PCR and sequencing errors. Alignment of CDR3 sequences to IMGT reference sequences was used to assign V, D and J gene segments. For a sequence to be retained, at least a six-nucleotide match to both a V gene segment and a J gene segment was required. Rearrangements were called productive when the CDR3 lacked stop codons and stayed in frame with V and J; all others were non-productive. Following IMGT convention, CDR3 was defined as the stretch from the second conserved V-encoded cysteine to the conserved J-encoded phenylalanine. The earlier analysis of 587 of the donors excluded sequences that lacked an unambiguous match to a single V gene segment. In an earlier analysis of several hundred of the donors, V segments were called functional above 56.7% productive rearrangements and were called segregating when the between-donor standard deviation exceeded 5%. To diagnose cytomegalovirus status from the catalog of TCR beta chain sequences, a statistical classification framework was built. A later analysis assigned V and J genes by comparing TCR nucleotide sequences with IMGT/GENE-DB human TR gene sequences. A later analysis assigned CDR3 sequences and most-parsimonious VDJ recombination scenarios with the TCRdist pipeline. In a later analysis, each TCR beta chain was defined by its CDR3 amino acid sequence together with its V-gene family, and reads lacking a unique V-gene family were excluded. To address suspected cross-contamination and a sequencing artifact, a later analysis removed 550 to 750 highly shared, low-generation-probability nucleotide sequences. A later analysis calculated a clonal expansion index for each public chain from normalized within-repertoire ranks of inferred template counts. In a later analysis, generation probabilities were computed with a VDJ recombination model fitted to out-of-frame rearrangements, and the resulting probabilities were checked against IGoR. Hypergeometric tests were used in a later analysis to score TCR-TCR, TCR-HLA and TCR-CMV co-occurrence, with a repertoire-size bias correction applied to the TCR pairs. In a later analysis, false discovery rates were estimated by permuting HLA or CMV assignments 20 times. In a later analysis, co-occurring TCRs were grouped with DBSCAN, and TCRdist sequence similarity was added when clustering was performed within HLA-allele-positive subsets. For co-occurrence clustering, repertoires with fewer than 30,000 or more than 120,000 public chains were excluded, along with roughly 5 repertoires with anomalous nucleotide sharing. The immuneACCESS repertoire file appears here via TCRdb, limited to in-frame rearrangements. These files lack a portion of the clones; in checked studies, under half of the deficit traces to unresolved V genes, and the cause of the others is not known. The V and J calls and the clone size are those of that table, but D and trimming were determined from the DNA. Present in this sample are 150,000 to 200,000 clones, around 81% of which were seen just once. About 2% of the sample is held by the ten biggest clonotypes.

The CDR1 and CDR2 encoded by the germline V gene are SGHRS and YFSETQ. From cysteine to phenylalanine, the CDR3 is 17 amino acids long. Here the CDR3 DNA is all that survives: 51 bases in frame from base 1. V trim: 6 bases; J trim: 0 bases; unmatched bases: 13. The source material was PBMCs. The rearrangement combines TRBV5-1 with TRBJ2-3; 7 bases in between match TRBD2. This sequence originates from a woman aged 30 to 39 in good health and CMV-seronegative. CDR3 region: CASNGAPSGTSTDTQYF. The bases are TGCGCCAGCAACGGGGCCCCAAGCGGGACTAGCACAGATACGCAGTATTTT.